This record looks at one T cell receptor beta chain sequence and its context. The antigen remains unidentified. Alpha and beta libraries were amplified separately from the second PCR onward. Four subsets defined by CD45RA and CD27 were sorted after CD3, CD4, CD8 and live/dead staining. These data are taken from a study of naive and memory T cell subsets. Overall study findings and caveats: Especially in CD8 cells, naive repertoires contained a few larger clonotypes, possibly CD45RA-re-expressing memory cells. Gini index rose across naive, CM, EM and EMRA in CD4 and CD8. Over 85% of naive TCR sequences appeared only once, unlike memory subsets.

Per germline, CDR1 DFQATT and CDR2 SNEGSKA (reference sequence). The CDR3 is made up of 11 amino acids. V was trimmed by 5 bases and J by 6 bases, leaving 11 bases between them. Both TRBC1 and TRBC2 were covered by a beta constant-region primer of two equimolar oligonucleotides. Ligated cDNA was amplified by four rounds of PCR with nested alpha and beta constant-region primers and SP2. TCRdb fed the UMI-ligation and nested PCR reads into MiXCR, producing one record per CDR3 protein. The sample holds under 150,000 distinct CDR3 sequences; 15% to 20% are singletons and the top ten take 0.5% to 0.75%. This chain links TRBV20-1 with TRBJ2-7; no clear D. This TCR was recovered from a human donor in good health. Sequenced material: naive CD8+ T cells from blood. CDR3 bases: TGCAGTGCTCGTGAGTTGGGCGAGCAGTACTTC. Translating gives CSARELGEQYF.